This T cell receptor beta chain stems from a study of blood T cell repertoires in COVID-19. Study details: Acute-phase and convalescent COVID-19 samples originated in the United States, Italy and Spain. PBMCs, B-cell-depleted T cells, or T cells provided the cDNA or gDNA that made up the material.

A single count supports this clone. Germline V CDR1 and CDR2: GTSNPN, SVGIG (reference sequence). The CDR3 consists of 15 residues. V was cut by 0 bases and J by 6 bases, with 12 bases left in between. Study processing details: It was from reference gene primer amplification that nucleated cell counts were estimated. Generated by immunoSEQ multiplex PCR, the TCRdb table keeps only in-frame clones and is missing some. The D gene and trimming were derived from the DNA, and the V and J assignments and clone size from that table. The sample yields hundreds of thousands of clones, about 90% seen once. Recruited during active infection, patients (from Seattle) were subsequently followed longitudinally.

The gene calls are TRBV30 and TRBJ1-6; D gene unclear. The receptor was isolated from a woman aged 45-59 years with COVID-19, enrolled during active disease. Specimen: peripheral blood. CDR3 nucleotides: TGTGCCTGGAGTGTCAATTCAGGATTTAATTCACCCCTCCACTTT. It is translated as CAWSVNSGFNSPLHF.